The TCR beta chain described here comes from a study of blood T cell repertoires in COVID-19. The V gene's germline CDR1 is SGHAT and CDR2 FQNNGV. The V and J ends lost 1 base and 5 bases respectively, with 11 bases between them. The CDR3 extends over 15 amino acids. TCRdb's copy holds only in-frame clones and misses some; the assay was immunoSEQ multiplex PCR. The repertoire holds a few hundred thousand clones, with 86% as singletons. V usage is TRBV11-2 and J usage is TRBJ1-4, with D maybe TRBD1 (5 bases). Material for sequencing was peripheral blood. The clonotype originates from an older woman with COVID-19, enrolled during active disease. CDR3 in amino acids: CASSLGGASNEKLFF. CDR3 DNA sequence: TGTGCCAGCAGCTTAGGCGGGGCCTCGAATGAAAAACTGTTTTTT.